These 20 T cell receptor beta chains were sequenced from one sample in a study of HIV-infected children after antiretroviral therapy interruption. The TCR library was built from RNA with a 3' RACE protocol and unique molecular identifiers. MiXCR, applied by TCRdb to the 3' RACE reads, yields one record per CDR3 protein. The sample has some 51,000 distinct CDR3 sequences; around 4.1% are singletons. The treatment is: PENTA 11 planned treatment interruption arm or continuous ART arm. The material sequenced was CD45RA+ CD4+ T cells from PBMCs, pooled from several time points, taken from a donor given antiretroviral therapy, either interrupted or continuous. Specified subset: naive CD4+ CD45RA+ CD45RO- T cells. All receptors come from a pool of human donors with HIV.

This clonotype was observed many times. V gene TRBV20-1 combines with J gene TRBJ1-6; possibly TRBD1 for D (5 bases). Trimming stripped 3 bases from V and 0 bases from J, with 12 bases between. CDR1 is DFQATT and CDR2 is SNEGSKA in the germline V gene (reference sequence). The CDR3 sequence is 16 residues long. CDR3 nucleotides: TGCAGTGCTAGGGGGGTTGCGGGCTCCTATAATTCACCCCTCCACTTT. This sequence encodes CSARGVAGSYNSPLHF.

This clonotype has more than one count but fewer than ten. This chain links TRBV7-2 with TRBJ2-2; D call uncertain. Per germline, CDR1 SGHTA and CDR2 FQGNSA. The CDR3 is 12 amino acids. The ends were cut back, 5 bases at V and 2 bases at J, with 3 bases in the middle. DNA of the CDR3: TGTGCCAGCAGCATTAACACCGGGGAGCTGTTTTTT. Protein product: CASSINTGELFF.

This clonotype was observed many times. V gene TRBV7-2 combines with J gene TRBJ1-4; D is perhaps TRBD1 (6 bases). This CDR3 contains 15 residues. CDR1 is SGHTA, CDR2 FQGNSA, per germline. The germline V and J ends were trimmed by 0 bases and 14 bases, with 19 bases remaining between them. Written as DNA, the CDR3 is TGTGCCAGCAGCTTAGCGGGGGGGACATTCGAGCGGCTGTTTTTT. It encodes CASSLAGGTFERLFF.

This clonotype was seen repeatedly, ten times or more. The chain uses TRBV27 and TRBJ2-5; the D gene is possibly TRBD2 (5 bases). The CDR3 extends over 15 amino acids. CDR1 MNHEY and CDR2 SMNVEV come from the germline V gene (reference sequence). V was trimmed by 5 bases and J by 4 bases, leaving 17 bases between them. This CDR3 is CASSPTRRFGETQYF. CDR3 bases: TGTGCCAGCAGTCCGACCCGGAGGTTTGGAGAGACCCAGTACTTC.

This clonotype appeared many times. The V call is TRBV11-2, the J call TRBJ2-2; D perhaps matches TRBD1 (6 bases). Germline CDR1 reads SGHAT; CDR2 reads FQNNGV. There are 15 residues in the CDR3. The V and J ends lost 5 bases and 11 bases respectively, with 21 bases between them. DNA for the CDR3: TGTGCCAGCAGCCAGCTCAGTGCAGGGGCATTAGAGCTGTTTTTT. Translating gives CASSQLSAGALELFF.

This clonotype was counted many times. This chain joins TRBV3-1 and TRBJ1-2, with 10 bases identical to TRBD1. V gave up 6 bases and J gave up 4 bases; unmatched junction bases: 23. This CDR3 has 20 residues. Germline V gives CDR1 LGHDT, CDR2 YNNKEL (reference sequence). DNA of the CDR3: TGTGCCAGCAGTTACGCATGGGGACGACAGGGGGCGAAGCTTGGCTATGGCTACACCTTC. Translating gives CASSYAWGRQGAKLGYGYTF.

This clonotype has a count of ten or more. The genes are TRBV28 and TRBJ2-3, with D perhaps being TRBD1 or TRBD2 (6 bases each). Deletions cut 6 bases from V and 11 bases from J, with 24 bases between. CDR1 and CDR2 (germline): MDHEN, SYDVKM. This CDR3 comprises 15 residues. For the CDR3, the DNA is TGTGCCAGCAGCCCAGCCGGGGGCCCGACGTTGGTGCAGTATTTT. Its protein product is CASSPAGGPTLVQYF.

In this sample, this clonotype turned up many times. This chain connects TRBV4-1 to TRBJ1-2; a possible D gene is TRBD1 (6 bases). The length of the CDR3 is 18 residues. With 4 bases removed from V and 4 bases from J, the gap between germline ends came to 25 bases. In germline, CDR1 is MGHRA, CDR2 YSYEKL. CDR3 DNA sequence: TGCGCCAGCAGCCGAGCCCACGCTGACAGACAGGTTCTCTATGGCTACACCTTC. This gives the protein CASSRAHADRQVLYGYTF.

The sample holds many counts of this clonotype. This rearrangement joins TRBV28 to TRBJ1-2; 8 bases match TRBD1. V shed 11 bases and J 3 bases; nucleotides not matched to a gene: 11. The CDR3 loop spans 14 amino acids. The germline V gene encodes CDR1 MDHEN and CDR2 SYDVKM. As DNA, the CDR3 is TGTGCCGGAAAAAAGGACAGGGTCGACTATGGCTACACCTTC. Its translation: CAGKKDRVDYGYTF.

This clonotype was counted ten times or more. V and J are TRBV10-1 and TRBJ2-1; TRBD2 is a possible D gene (6 bases). Trimming took off 9 bases at V and 2 bases at J, with 14 bases between the two ends. The CDR3 is 14 amino acids. The germline V gene has CDR1 WNHNN and CDR2 SYGVQD (reference sequence). CDR3 nucleotide sequence: TGCGCCAGTTCCGGGACTGCAACCTACAATGAGCAGTTCTTC. As protein: CASSGTATYNEQFF.

This clonotype has at least ten counts. This sequence joins TRBV5-6 and TRBJ1-1, with TRBD1 matching over 7 bases. Unmatched junction bases numbered 9, after V lost 0 bases and J lost 4 bases. The CDR3 has 16 amino acids. Germline CDR1 SGHDT, CDR2 YYEEEE. CDR3 amino acids: CASSLERGGAGTEAFF. The CDR3 bases are TGTGCCAGCAGCTTGGAGAGAGGGGGCGCGGGCACTGAAGCTTTCTTT.

This clonotype was seen ten or more times. This chain connects TRBV5-1 to TRBJ1-1; 9 bases map to TRBD1. V trimming: 4 bases; J trimming: 6 bases; junction bases outside the gene matches: 4. The length of the CDR3 is 13 residues. Germline V gene data show CDR1 as SGHRS and CDR2 as YFSETQ. CDR3 protein: CASSKTGGPEAFF. The DNA of the CDR3 is TGCGCCAGCAGCAAGACAGGGGGGCCTGAAGCTTTCTTT.

A word on this clonotype: A much larger clone is a single base away; this may be a read error. The chain carries TRBV29-1 and TRBJ1-1, with D possibly matching TRBD1 (6 bases). The CDR3 sequence is 12 residues long. Germline V gives CDR1 SQVTM, CDR2 ANQGSEA. The chain's CDR3 is CSVVQGNTEASF. In DNA, the CDR3 is TGCAGCGTTGTTCAGGGGAACACTGAAGCTTCCTTT.

The chain combines TRBV30 with TRBJ2-7, with a weak D call TRBD1 (6 bases). The CDR3 spans 11 residues. The germline V gene has CDR1 GTSNPN and CDR2 SVGIG (reference sequence). V lost 4 bases to trimming and J lost 2 bases, with 6 bases between them. CDR3 DNA: TGTGCCTGGAACAGGGCCTACGAGCAGTACTTC. This encodes CAWNRAYEQYF.

At least ten counts were recorded for this clonotype. The genes are TRBV5-1 and TRBJ2-3; no reliable D call. V lost 3 bases and J 0 bases, leaving 8 bases between the germline ends. Germline V gives CDR1 SGHRS, CDR2 YFSETQ. The CDR3 runs 14 residues. CDR3 in DNA: TGCGCCAGCAGCTCGGCTGGAAGCACAGATACGCAGTATTTT. Amino acids: CASSSAGSTDTQYF.

This clonotype was counted ten times or more. The genes are TRBV29-1 and TRBJ1-5, with D uncertain. The germline gives CDR1 SQVTM, CDR2 ANQGSEA. Trimming took off 4 bases at V and 6 bases at J, with 10 bases between the two ends. The CDR3 consists of 12 residues. The DNA of the CDR3 is TGCAGCGTTGGGGCAGGCGCTCAGCCCCAGCATTTT. It encodes CSVGAGAQPQHF.

V is TRBV4-1 and J is TRBJ2-6, with 8 bases lining up with TRBD2. Trimming cost V 2 bases and J 3 bases; bases outside gene matches: 3. Germline lookup yields CDR1 MGHRA and CDR2 YSYEKL. The CDR3 sequence is 16 residues long. CDR3: CASSQLAGSGANVLTF. The CDR3 region has the DNA TGCGCCAGCAGCCAACTAGCGGGTAGTGGGGCCAACGTCCTGACTTTC.

This clonotype was seen many times. This chain uses TRBV7-8 with TRBJ1-2; 7 bases fit TRBD1. CDR1 and CDR2 from the germline V gene are SGHVS and FQNEAQ. Trimming removed 5 bases from V and 7 bases from J; junction bases left unmatched: 7. The CDR3 contains 13 residues. The CDR3 DNA reads as TGTGCCAGCAGCGGTGACAGGGCGACTGGCTACACCTTC. Amino acids: CASSGDRATGYTF.

In this sample, this clonotype turned up many times. The rearrangement links TRBV20-1 to TRBJ1-2, with TRBD1 identical over 11 bases. This CDR3 comprises 14 residues. J was trimmed by 6 bases and V by 4 bases; bases with no gene match: 7. The germline V gene has CDR1 DFQATT and CDR2 SNEGSKA (reference sequence). The CDR3 sequence: CSATPPGQGDGYTF. In DNA, the CDR3 is TGCAGTGCTACACCTCCGGGACAGGGGGATGGCTACACCTTC.

This clonotype was seen many times. V is TRBV20-1 and J is TRBJ1-1, with D uncertain. The CDR3 sequence is 17 residues long. V dropped 0 bases and J dropped 1 base, with 18 bases sitting between them. Germline-derived CDR1 and CDR2 are DFQATT and SNEGSKA (reference sequence). DNA for the CDR3: TGCAGTGCTAGAGATAATCGCGGCAGAGCAGCGAACACTGAAGCTTTCTTT. Residues: CSARDNRGRAANTEAFF.